This is a list of T cell receptor beta chains from one sample in a study of blood T cell repertoires in COVID-19. Clones were sequenced by immunoSEQ multiplex PCR, and TCRdb holds only the in-frame ones, with some missing. The profile shows under 250,000 clones, around 83% of them singletons. Material: peripheral blood. These receptor sequences come from a man aged 35-49 years with active or convalescent COVID-19. Each CDR3 is given with its conserved first and last residue. Fields, in order: CDR3 protein, CDR3 length, V gene, J gene, clone size. For some rows the clone size is stated as once, few or many, or as a class when expanded; others skip it.

CASSLESVSETQYF	14	TRBV7-9	TRBJ2-5	NA
CASRRTGETGYTF	13	TRBV9	TRBJ1-2	NA
CASSFGETQYF	11	TRBV13	TRBJ2-5	NA
CASSETTLGRTEAFF	15	TRBV6-1	TRBJ1-1	NA
CASSFGDSAYEQYF	14	TRBV5-5	TRBJ2-7	NA
CASRAGGGADTEAFF	15	TRBV28	TRBJ1-1	NA
CASSAIRGGEPDTQYF	16	TRBV3-1/TRBV3-2	TRBJ2-3	NA
CASSIDRISTDTQYF	15	TRBV19	TRBJ2-3	once
CASTPQGDSNQPQHF	15	TRBV5-1	TRBJ1-5	few
CASSMTSGRVPDTQYF	16	TRBV19	TRBJ2-3	NA
CATSDPGTGVSYEQYF	16	TRBV24-1	TRBJ2-7	NA
CASSQEVGRALRAETQYF	18	TRBV4-1	TRBJ2-5	NA
CASSAPGHYGYTF	13	TRBV9	TRBJ1-2	NA
CASREGSTGELFF	13	TRBV6-5	TRBJ2-2	NA